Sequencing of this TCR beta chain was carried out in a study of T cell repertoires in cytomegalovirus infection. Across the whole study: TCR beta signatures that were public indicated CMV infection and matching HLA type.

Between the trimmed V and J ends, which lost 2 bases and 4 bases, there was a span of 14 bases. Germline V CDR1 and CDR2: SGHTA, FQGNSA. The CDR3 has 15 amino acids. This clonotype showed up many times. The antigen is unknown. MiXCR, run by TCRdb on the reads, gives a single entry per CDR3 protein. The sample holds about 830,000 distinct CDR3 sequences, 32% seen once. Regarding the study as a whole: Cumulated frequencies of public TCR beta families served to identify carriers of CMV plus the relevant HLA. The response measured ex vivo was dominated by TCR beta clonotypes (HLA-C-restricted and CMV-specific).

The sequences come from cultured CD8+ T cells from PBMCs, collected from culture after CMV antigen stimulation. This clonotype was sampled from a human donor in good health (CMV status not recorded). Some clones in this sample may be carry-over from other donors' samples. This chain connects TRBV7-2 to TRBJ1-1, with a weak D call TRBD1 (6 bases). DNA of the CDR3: TGTGCCAGCAGCTTATACAGGGACCTAGTCACTGAAGCTTTCTTT. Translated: CASSLYRDLVTEAFF.